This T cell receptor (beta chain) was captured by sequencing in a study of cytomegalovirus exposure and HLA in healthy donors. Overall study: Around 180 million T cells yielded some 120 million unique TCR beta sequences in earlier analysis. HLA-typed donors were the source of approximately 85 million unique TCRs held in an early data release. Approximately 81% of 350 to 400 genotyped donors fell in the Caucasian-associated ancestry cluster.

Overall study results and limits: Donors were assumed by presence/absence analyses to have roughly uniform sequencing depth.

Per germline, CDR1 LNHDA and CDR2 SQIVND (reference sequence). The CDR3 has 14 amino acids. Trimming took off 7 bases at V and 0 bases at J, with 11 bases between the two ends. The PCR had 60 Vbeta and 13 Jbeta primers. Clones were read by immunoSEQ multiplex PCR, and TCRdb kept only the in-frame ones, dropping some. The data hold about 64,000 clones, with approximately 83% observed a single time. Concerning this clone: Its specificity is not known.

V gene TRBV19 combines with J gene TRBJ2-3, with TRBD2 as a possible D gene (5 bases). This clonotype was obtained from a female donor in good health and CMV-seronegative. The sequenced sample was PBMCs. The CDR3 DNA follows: TGTGCCAGTAACAAGCGGTACAGCACAGATACGCAGTATTTT. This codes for CASNKRYSTDTQYF.